This TCR beta chain was identified during a study of blood T cell repertoires in COVID-19. Study background: Specimens from acute and convalescent COVID-19 originated in the United States, Italy and Spain.

Trimming at V came to 7 bases and at J to 2 bases, leaving 5 bases not matched to a gene. The CDR3 is made up of 14 amino acids. Germline V gene sequence: CDR1 SNHLY, CDR2 FYNNEI. Original methodology: Nucleated cell counts were estimated from reference gene primer amplification. Here immunoSEQ multiplex PCR was the method, and the copy in TCRdb shows in-frame clones only, minus some. V and J calls and clone size follow that table, whereas D and trimming were derived from the DNA. This sample yields 90,000 or so clones, of which about 90% are seen a single time; roughly 1.8% belongs to the top ten. This TCR derives from a human donor with active COVID-19. The donor label of this sample is uncertain. The chain combines TRBV2 with TRBJ2-3, with TRBD2 identical over 8 bases. Sequenced input: peripheral blood. CDR3 residues: CASNDGGATDTQYF. As DNA, the CDR3 is TGTGCCAGCAACGACGGGGGGGCCACAGATACGCAGTATTTT. Combining the CDR3 with reference TRBV2 and TRBJ2-3 gives the whole variable domain EPEVTQTPSHQVTQMGQEVILRCVPISNHLYFYWYRQILGQKVEFLVSFYNNEISEKSEIFDDQFSVERPDGSNFTLKIRSTKLEDSAMYFCASNDGGATDTQYFGPGTRLTVL.